A single sample gave rise to the 30 T cell receptor beta chains below, sequenced in a study of cytomegalovirus exposure and HLA in healthy donors. The PCR used 60 Vbeta and 13 Jbeta primers. TCRdb's table, derived via immunoSEQ multiplex PCR, lists solely in-frame clones and lacks some. The table has 150,000 to 170,000 clones, 65% to 75% seen once; the top ten hold approximately 3%. Sequenced sample: PBMCs. The origin of the receptors is a man aged 18 to 29 in good health and CMV-seronegative.

The rearrangement links TRBV2 to TRBJ2-5; the D is unclear. Trimming shortened V by 3 bases and J by 3 bases, and 5 bases separated the two germline ends. The germline gives CDR1 SNHLY, CDR2 FYNNEI. The CDR3 runs to 12 residues. The CDR3 nucleotides read TGTGCCAGCAGTGAGGCGGAAGAGACCCAGTACTTC. It translates to CASSEAEETQYF.

The chain is built from TRBV9 and TRBJ2-2; a possible D gene is TRBD2 (6 bases). The CDR3 is 16 residues long. Germline loops: CDR1 SGDLS, CDR2 YYNGEE. Trimming pared 3 bases from V and 3 bases from J, leaving 15 bases between. Written as DNA, the CDR3 is TGTGCCAGCAGCGCCCGAACGACTAGGGACACCGGGGAGCTGTTTTTT. Protein product: CASSARTTRDTGELFF.

This clone has only one observation. V and J are TRBV4-1 and TRBJ2-3; a weak D match, TRBD2 (8 bases). Trimming pared 4 bases from V and 5 bases from J, leaving 22 bases between. The CDR3 contains 17 residues. The V gene's germline CDR1 is MGHRA and CDR2 YSYEKL. CDR3 sequence reads: CASSPLEGAAGVDTQYF. The CDR3 bases are TGCGCCAGCAGCCCCCTTGAGGGGGCAGCGGGGGTAGATACGCAGTATTTT.

This clone has more than one count but fewer than ten. The chain recombines TRBV5-1 with TRBJ2-2; perhaps TRBD1 as D (6 bases). Trimming removed 4 bases from V and 3 bases from J, with 16 bases in between. The CDR3 contains 16 residues. The V gene's germline CDR1 is SGHRS and CDR2 YFSETQ. The CDR3 region is CASSPTWGPYTGELFF. CDR3 DNA: TGCGCCAGCAGCCCTACCTGGGGGCCTTACACCGGGGAGCTGTTTTTT.

This clone was observed a single time. The rearrangement joins TRBV28 to TRBJ2-3; 11 nucleotides agree with TRBD2. Trimming cost V 10 bases and J 0 bases; bases outside gene matches: 3. The CDR3 length is 14 residues. Germline lookup yields CDR1 MDHEN and CDR2 SYDVKM. The CDR3 here is CATLAGGSTDTQYF. In DNA form, the CDR3 reads TGTGCCACCTTAGCGGGGGGGAGCACAGATACGCAGTATTTT.

The J gene is TRBJ2-1, the V gene TRBV4-3, with 9 positions matching TRBD1. The CDR3 contains 14 residues. In germline, CDR1 is LGHNA, CDR2 YSLEER. V lost 6 bases to trimming and J lost 2 bases; unmatched junction nucleotides: 2. In nucleotides, the CDR3 is TGCGCCAGCAGAACAGGGGGCCCCTACAATGAGCAGTTCTTC. This codes for CASRTGGPYNEQFF.

This clone turned up a few times. This sequence joins TRBV28 and TRBJ2-7, with a weak D call TRBD2 (6 bases). Germline V gene lookup returns CDR1 MDHEN and CDR2 SYDVKM. Trimming removed 2 bases at V and 7 bases at J, with 18 bases between. The CDR3 sequence is 15 residues long. This chain's CDR3 is CASSLGGTVPWEQYF. The CDR3 DNA is TGTGCCAGCAGTTTAGGGGGGACGGTTCCCTGGGAGCAGTACTTC.

This chain connects TRBV19 to TRBJ2-3, with D possibly being TRBD2 (6 bases). The CDR3 has 14 amino acids. Trimming pared 3 bases from V and 4 bases from J, leaving 11 bases between. Germline assignment: CDR1 LNHDA and CDR2 SQIVND (reference sequence). For the CDR3, the DNA is TGTGCCAGTAGTATGGTGGGGGGAGCAGATACGCAGTATTTT. Translating it yields CASSMVGGADTQYF. Using reference TRBV19 and TRBJ2-3 for the parts outside the CDR3, the full variable domain is DGGITQSPKYLFRKEGQNVTLSCEQNLNHDAMYWYRQDPGQGLRLIYYSQIVNDFQKGDIAEGYSVSREKKESFPLTVTSAQKNPTAFYLCASSMVGGADTQYFGPGTRLTVL.

The V and J genes are TRBV7-9 and TRBJ2-5; 7 bases are a match to TRBD2. V shed 1 base and J 5 bases; nucleotides not matched to a gene: 4. CDR1 and CDR2 from the germline V gene are SEHNR and FQNEAQ (reference sequence). CDR3 length: 14 amino acids. CDR3 nucleotides: TGTGCCAGCAGCTTAGTCCGGGGGGTGGAGACCCAGTACTTC. The encoded protein is CASSLVRGVETQYF.

V usage is TRBV27 and J usage is TRBJ1-4; no firm D call. Trimming removed 2 bases at V and 0 bases at J, with 7 bases between. CDR3 size: 15 residues. Germline V gene data show CDR1 as MNHEY and CDR2 as SMNVEV (reference sequence). The CDR3 sequence is CASSLSTATNEKLFF. The DNA for the CDR3 is TGTGCCAGCAGTTTAAGCACAGCAACTAATGAAAAACTGTTTTTT.

In this sample, this clone turned up a few times. The chain uses TRBV10-3 and TRBJ2-2; TRBD1 is a possible D gene (6 bases). Germline V CDR1 and CDR2: ENHRY, SYGVKD. The CDR3 has 15 residues. V lost 5 bases to trimming and J lost 0 bases, with 10 bases between them. The CDR3 DNA follows: TGTGCCATCAGTCGTCAGGGGCCGAACACCGGGGAGCTGTTTTTT. Protein sequence: CAISRQGPNTGELFF.

A few counts support this clone. This rearrangement joins TRBV2 to TRBJ1-2, with 8 bases matching TRBD1. The CDR3 loop spans 18 amino acids. Germline V CDR1 and CDR2: SNHLY, FYNNEI. The V gene end was trimmed by 1 base and the J gene end by 2 bases; junction bases not matched to a gene: 12. The CDR3 DNA sequence: TGTGCCAGCAGTGAAGAAGAGGACAGGGTGGTAATGAACTATGGCTACACCTTC. Its translation is CASSEEEDRVVMNYGYTF. The full variable domain, its missing parts supplied by reference TRBV2 and TRBJ1-2, is EPEVTQTPSHQVTQMGQEVILRCVPISNHLYFYWYRQILGQKVEFLVSFYNNEISEKSEIFDDQFSVERPDGSNFTLKIRSTKLEDSAMYFCASSEEEDRVVMNYGYTFGSGTRLTVV.

This clone was seen only a few times. This chain uses TRBV18 with TRBJ1-6; D remains unclear. Germline-derived CDR1 and CDR2 are KGHSH and LQKENI. V lost 1 base, J lost 7 bases, and 11 bases lay in between. The CDR3 is 15 residues long. The CDR3 sequence is CASSPQGGENSPLHF. In DNA, the CDR3 is TGTGCCAGCTCACCACAGGGAGGAGAAAATTCACCCCTCCACTTT.

In its sample, this clone is medium-sized. The chain is built from TRBV13 and TRBJ2-3; 7 bases are shared with TRBD2. This CDR3 is 12 amino acids long. V gave up 1 base and J gave up 13 bases; unmatched junction bases: 5. Germline loops: CDR1 PRHDT, CDR2 FYEKMQ (reference sequence). CDR3 sequence reads: CASSLALAVEYF. DNA of the CDR3: TGTGCCAGCAGCTTAGCTCTAGCGGTGGAGTATTTT.

V is TRBV7-9 and J is TRBJ1-1; 9 nucleotides match TRBD1. The V gene end was trimmed by 5 bases and the J gene end by 5 bases; junction bases not matched to a gene: 9. Per germline, CDR1 SEHNR and CDR2 FQNEAQ (reference sequence). This CDR3 has 15 residues. For the CDR3, the DNA is TGTGCCAGCAGCCCCCGGGACAGGGAAAGGACTGAAGCTTTCTTT. Amino acid sequence: CASSPRDRERTEAFF.

The CDR3 loop reads CASSQPVKGPPYEQYF. The CDR3 DNA reads as TGCGCCAGCAGCCAACCCGTCAAGGGGCCGCCGTACGAGCAGTACTTC. J is TRBJ2-7 and V is TRBV4-1, with D possibly TRBD1 on 5 matching bases. CDR1 MGHRA and CDR2 YSYEKL come from the germline V gene. The V end lost 2 bases, the J end lost 4 bases, and 18 bases lay between the germline ends. This CDR3 comprises 16 residues.

The chain recombines TRBV2 with TRBJ1-3, with a tentative D call TRBD1 (6 bases). The CDR3 sequence is 17 residues long. V dropped 4 bases and J dropped 0 bases, with 16 bases sitting between them. Germline values: CDR1 SNHLY, CDR2 FYNNEI. Here the CDR3 reads CASSGGLDGYSGNTIYF. The CDR3 nucleotides read TGTGCCAGCAGTGGGGGGCTTGACGGGTACTCTGGAAACACCATATATTTT.

The chain employs TRBV2 and TRBJ1-5; a possible D gene is TRBD1 (5 bases). Germline lookup yields CDR1 SNHLY and CDR2 FYNNEI. The CDR3 loop spans 14 amino acids. V lost 5 bases to trimming and J lost 3 bases, with 11 bases between them. Written as DNA, the CDR3 is TGTGCCAGCAGTTTTGGGGCAGACAATCAGCCCCAGCATTTT. Its translation: CASSFGADNQPQHF. Drawing the rest from reference TRBV2 and TRBJ1-5, the complete variable domain is EPEVTQTPSHQVTQMGQEVILRCVPISNHLYFYWYRQILGQKVEFLVSFYNNEISEKSEIFDDQFSVERPDGSNFTLKIRSTKLEDSAMYFCASSFGADNQPQHFGDGTRLSIL.

This chain connects TRBV7-9 to TRBJ1-2; 8 nucleotides agree with TRBD1. V shed 6 bases, J shed 6 bases, and the junction held 6 bases outside the gene matches. The CDR3 length is 13 residues. The V gene's germline CDR1 is SEHNR and CDR2 FQNEAQ (reference sequence). DNA of the CDR3: TGTGCCAGCAGGACTACAGGGGGTGATGGCTACACCTTC. Protein sequence: CASRTTGGDGYTF.

The V and J genes are TRBV4-1 and TRBJ1-6, with D possibly being TRBD1 (6 bases). The CDR3 sequence is 16 residues long. Germline CDR1 reads MGHRA; CDR2 reads YSYEKL. The ends were cut back, 2 bases at V and 7 bases at J, with 15 bases in the middle. In nucleotides, the CDR3 is TGCGCCAGCAGCCAACCAGCTCGGACAGCGAATTCACCCCTCCACTTT. Protein product: CASSQPARTANSPLHF.

The chain has TRBV30 and TRBJ1-1, with a tentative D call TRBD1 (6 bases). Germline assignment: CDR1 GTSNPN and CDR2 SVGIG (reference sequence). V dropped 3 bases and J dropped 3 bases, with 14 bases sitting between them. CDR3 length equals 14 residues. CDR3 region: CAWRFRGAYTEAFF. The CDR3 coding sequence is TGTGCCTGGAGGTTCCGGGGGGCTTACACTGAAGCTTTCTTT.

J is TRBJ2-1 and V is TRBV27, with TRBD1 identical over 7 bases. The CDR3 length is 16 residues. Germline V gene sequence: CDR1 MNHEY, CDR2 SMNVEV (reference sequence). The J segment lost 8 bases and the V segment lost 2 bases, leaving 12 bases of the junction unmatched. The CDR3 is CASSLQLLRQGDEQFF. Here the CDR3 DNA reads TGTGCCAGCAGTTTACAACTCCTACGTCAGGGGGATGAGCAGTTCTTC.

This rearrangement joins TRBV11-3 to TRBJ2-2; 9 bases are shared with TRBD1. Unmatched junction bases numbered 3, after V lost 4 bases and J lost 0 bases. The CDR3 sequence is 16 residues long. CDR1 and CDR2 (germline): SGHNT, YENEEA. CDR3 sequence reads: CASSSRTGANTGELFF. The CDR3 DNA sequence: TGTGCCAGCAGCTCCAGGACAGGGGCGAACACCGGGGAGCTGTTTTTT.

The chain has TRBV7-3 and TRBJ1-5; D is undetermined. This CDR3 has 13 residues. Per germline, CDR1 SGHTA and CDR2 FQGTGA. Trimming removed 5 bases at V and 4 bases at J, with 9 bases between. The chain's CDR3 is CASSLDGNQPQHF. The CDR3 coding sequence is TGTGCCAGCAGCCTCGACGGGAATCAGCCCCAGCATTTT.

This clone was recorded a few times. CDR3 loop: CASSQEEDRAEAFF. The CDR3 nucleotides read TGTGCCAGCAGTCAGGAAGAAGACAGGGCGGAAGCTTTCTTT. The V gene is TRBV6-5, the J gene TRBJ1-1; 7 bases fit TRBD1. J lost 8 bases, V lost 5 bases, and 11 bases had no gene match. The CDR3 consists of 14 residues. Germline CDR1 is MNHEY and CDR2 is SVGAGI.

This clone was observed a few times. CDR3 in DNA: TGCAGTGCCCTTAACTATGGCTACACCTTC. It translates to CSALNYGYTF. The rearrangement uses TRBV20-1 and TRBJ1-2; D is unclear. From germline, CDR1 is DFQATT and CDR2 SNEGSKA (reference sequence). The V gene lost 6 bases and the J gene lost 1 base, with 3 bases spanning the gap. CDR3 length: 10 residues.

V and J are TRBV10-3 and TRBJ1-2, with TRBD1 identical over 7 bases. The J segment lost 0 bases and the V segment lost 4 bases, leaving 17 bases of the junction unmatched. Germline V gives CDR1 ENHRY, CDR2 SYGVKD. CDR3 length: 19 amino acids. The CDR3 sequence: CAISVGAGTVGSTNYGYTF. CDR3 sequence (DNA): TGTGCCATCAGTGTCGGCGCCGGGACAGTGGGATCTACTAACTATGGCTACACCTTC.

The CDR3 bases are TGTGCCAGCAGCGTCGGAGGGGATGGTCGTGGCTACACCTTC. Encoded protein: CASSVGGDGRGYTF. This sequence joins TRBV9 and TRBJ1-2; possible D gene TRBD1, 5 bases. Germline V gives CDR1 SGDLS, CDR2 YYNGEE. The V end lost 2 bases, the J end lost 7 bases, and 15 bases lay between the germline ends. The CDR3 runs to 14 residues.

This clone was counted only a few times. V and J are TRBV5-1 and TRBJ1-2; D is perhaps TRBD1 (5 bases). Germline CDR1 is SGHRS and CDR2 is YFSETQ. The V and J ends lost 4 bases and 0 bases respectively, with 10 bases between them. This CDR3 contains 14 residues. The CDR3 sequence: CASSQDTSNYGYTF. The CDR3 DNA is TGCGCCAGCAGCCAGGACACCTCTAACTATGGCTACACCTTC.

The chain has TRBV5-6 and TRBJ2-7; 8 nucleotides agree with TRBD1. V shed 1 base, J shed 6 bases, and the junction held 6 bases outside the gene matches. Germline CDR1 is SGHDT and CDR2 is YYEEEE. This CDR3 has 14 residues. The CDR3 sequence is CASSLTTGAGEQYV. CDR3 nucleotides: TGTGCCAGCAGCTTGACGACAGGGGCGGGCGAGCAGTACGTC.